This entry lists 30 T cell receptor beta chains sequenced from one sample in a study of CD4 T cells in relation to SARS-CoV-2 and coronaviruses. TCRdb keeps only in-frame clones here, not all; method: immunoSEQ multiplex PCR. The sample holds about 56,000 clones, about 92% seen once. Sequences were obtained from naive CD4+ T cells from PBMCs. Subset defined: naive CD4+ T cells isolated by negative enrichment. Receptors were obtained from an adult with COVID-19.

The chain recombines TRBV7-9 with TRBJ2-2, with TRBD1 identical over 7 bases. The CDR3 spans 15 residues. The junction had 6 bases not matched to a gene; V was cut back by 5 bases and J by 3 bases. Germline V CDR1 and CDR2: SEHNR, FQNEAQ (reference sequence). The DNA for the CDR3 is TGTGCCAGCAGCCCTACAGGGGCGTACACCGGGGAGCTGTTTTTT. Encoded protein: CASSPTGAYTGELFF.

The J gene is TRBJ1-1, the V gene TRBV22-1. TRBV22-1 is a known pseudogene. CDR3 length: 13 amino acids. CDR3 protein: CPGSAIFSAEAFF. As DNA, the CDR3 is TGTCCTGGGAGCGCAATTTTCAGTGCGGAAGCTTTCTTT.

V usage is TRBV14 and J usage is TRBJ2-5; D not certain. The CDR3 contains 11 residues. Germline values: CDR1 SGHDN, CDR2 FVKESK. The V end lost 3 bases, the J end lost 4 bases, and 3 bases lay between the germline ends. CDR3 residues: CASSQAETQYF. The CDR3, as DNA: TGTGCCAGCAGCCAGGCAGAGACCCAGTACTTC. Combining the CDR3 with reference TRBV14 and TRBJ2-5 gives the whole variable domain EAGVTQFPSHSVIEKGQTVTLRCDPISGHDNLYWYRRVMGKEIKFLLHFVKESKQDESGMPNNRFLAERTGGTYSTLKVQPAELEDSGVYFCASSQAETQYFGPGTRLLVL.

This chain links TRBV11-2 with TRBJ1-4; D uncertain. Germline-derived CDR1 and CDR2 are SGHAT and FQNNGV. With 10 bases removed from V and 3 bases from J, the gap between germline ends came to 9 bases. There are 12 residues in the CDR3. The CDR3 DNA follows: TGTGCCACGGGAAGGTCTAATGAAAAACTGTTTTTT. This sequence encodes CATGRSNEKLFF.

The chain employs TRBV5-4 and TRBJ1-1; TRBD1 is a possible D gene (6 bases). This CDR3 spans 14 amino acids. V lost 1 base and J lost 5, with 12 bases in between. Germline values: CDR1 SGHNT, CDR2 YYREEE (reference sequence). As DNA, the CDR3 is TGTGCCAGCAGCTTGTCACAGGGAGTGACTGAAGCTTTCTTT. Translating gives CASSLSQGVTEAFF.

CDR3 coding DNA: TGTGCCAGCTCACGACAGGGATGGTCCGGGGAGCTGTTTTTT. Its protein is CASSRQGWSGELFF. The chain combines TRBV18 with TRBJ2-2; TRBD1 agrees at 7 bases. Germline V gene data show CDR1 as KGHSH and CDR2 as LQKENI. The CDR3 has 14 residues. V lost 4 bases to trimming and J lost 6 bases; unmatched junction nucleotides: 5.

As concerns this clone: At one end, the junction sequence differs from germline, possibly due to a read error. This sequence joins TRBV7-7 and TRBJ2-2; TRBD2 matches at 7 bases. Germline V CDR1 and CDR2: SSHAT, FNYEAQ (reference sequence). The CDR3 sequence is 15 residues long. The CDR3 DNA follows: TGTGCTAGCAGCCAGACTGGGGGGGGCACCGGGGAGCTGTTTTTT. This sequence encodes CASSQTGGGTGELFF.

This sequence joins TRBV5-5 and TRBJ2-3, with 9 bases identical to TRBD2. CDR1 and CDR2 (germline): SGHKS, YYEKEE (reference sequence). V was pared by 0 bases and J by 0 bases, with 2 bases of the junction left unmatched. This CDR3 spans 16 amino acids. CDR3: CASSLGTSASTDTQYF. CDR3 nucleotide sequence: TGTGCCAGCAGCTTGGGGACTAGCGCTAGCACAGATACGCAGTATTTT.

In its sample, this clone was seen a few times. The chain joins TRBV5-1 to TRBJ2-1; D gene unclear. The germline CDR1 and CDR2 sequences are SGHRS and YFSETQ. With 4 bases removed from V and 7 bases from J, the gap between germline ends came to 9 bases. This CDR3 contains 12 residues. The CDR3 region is CASSPELNEQFF. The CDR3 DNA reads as TGCGCCAGCAGCCCAGAACTAAATGAGCAGTTCTTC.

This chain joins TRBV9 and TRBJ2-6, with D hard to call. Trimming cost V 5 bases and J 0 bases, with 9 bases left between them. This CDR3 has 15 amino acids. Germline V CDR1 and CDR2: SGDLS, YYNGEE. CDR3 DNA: TGTGCCAGCAGTTTAAGCCACTCTGGGGCCAACGTCCTGACTTTC. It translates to CASSLSHSGANVLTF.

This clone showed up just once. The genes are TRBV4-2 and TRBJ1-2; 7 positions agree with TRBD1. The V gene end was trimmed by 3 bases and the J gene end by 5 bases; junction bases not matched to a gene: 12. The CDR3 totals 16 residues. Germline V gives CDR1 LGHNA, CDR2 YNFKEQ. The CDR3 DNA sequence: TGTGCCAGCAGCCACGAACGACGGGACAGCGCTTATGGCTACACCTTC. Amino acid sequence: CASSHERRDSAYGYTF.

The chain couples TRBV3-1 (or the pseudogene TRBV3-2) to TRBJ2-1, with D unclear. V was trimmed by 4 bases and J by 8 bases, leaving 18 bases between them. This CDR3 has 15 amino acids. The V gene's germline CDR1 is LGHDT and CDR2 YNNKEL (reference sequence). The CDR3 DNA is TGTGCCAGCAGCCCCGAATGGCTCCCTGGGGATGAGCAGTTCTTC. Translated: CASSPEWLPGDEQFF.

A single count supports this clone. CDR3 protein: CASSDNDRATEAFF. CDR3 sequence (DNA): TGTGCCAGCAGTGATAACGACAGGGCCACTGAAGCTTTCTTT. The chain employs TRBV28 and TRBJ1-1, with 7 positions matching TRBD1. V lost 5 bases and J lost 4; bases outside the gene matches: 7. This CDR3 comprises 14 residues. The V gene's germline CDR1 is MDHEN and CDR2 SYDVKM.

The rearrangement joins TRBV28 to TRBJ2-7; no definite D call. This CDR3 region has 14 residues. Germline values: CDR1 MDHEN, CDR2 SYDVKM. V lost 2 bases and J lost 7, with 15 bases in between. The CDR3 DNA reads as TGTGCCAGCAGTTTAGTGCCAGCCACTACGGAGCAGTACTTC. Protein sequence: CASSLVPATTEQYF.

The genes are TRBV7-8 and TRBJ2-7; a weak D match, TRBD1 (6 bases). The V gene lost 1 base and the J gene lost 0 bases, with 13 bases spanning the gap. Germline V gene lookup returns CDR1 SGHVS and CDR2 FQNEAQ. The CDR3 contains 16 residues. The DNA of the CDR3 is TGTGCCAGCAGCTTAGTTCTCGAGACAGGCTCCTACGAGCAGTACTTC. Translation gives CASSLVLETGSYEQYF. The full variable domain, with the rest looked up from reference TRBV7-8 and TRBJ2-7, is GAGVSQSPRYKVAKRGQDVALRCDPISGHVSLFWYQQALGQGPEFLTYFQNEAQLDKSGLPSDRFFAERPEGSVSTLKIQRTQQEDSAVYLCASSLVLETGSYEQYFGPGTRLTVT.

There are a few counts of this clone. CDR3 DNA sequence: TGTGCCAGTAGCCCCCTAGCGGGAGCGGCAGATACGCAGTATTTT. Residues: CASSPLAGAADTQYF. The chain links TRBV19 to TRBJ2-3; 10 bases are shared with TRBD2. V lost 6 bases to trimming and J lost 4 bases; unmatched junction nucleotides: 7. The V gene's germline CDR1 is LNHDA and CDR2 SQIVND (reference sequence). The length of the CDR3 is 15 residues.

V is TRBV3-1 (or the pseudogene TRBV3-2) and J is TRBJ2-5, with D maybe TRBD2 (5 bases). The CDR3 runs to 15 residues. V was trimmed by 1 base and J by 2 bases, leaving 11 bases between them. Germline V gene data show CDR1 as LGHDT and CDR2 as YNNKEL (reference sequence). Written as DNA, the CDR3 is TGTGCCAGCAGCCAAGGTACGGGCGGGCAAGAGACCCAGTACTTC. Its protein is CASSQGTGGQETQYF.

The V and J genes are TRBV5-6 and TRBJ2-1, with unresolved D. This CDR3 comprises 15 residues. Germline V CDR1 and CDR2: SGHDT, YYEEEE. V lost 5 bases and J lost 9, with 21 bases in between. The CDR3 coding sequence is TGTGCCAGCAGTCCTAATAGTGCGCCCGCGCGTGAGCAGTTCTTC. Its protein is CASSPNSAPAREQFF.

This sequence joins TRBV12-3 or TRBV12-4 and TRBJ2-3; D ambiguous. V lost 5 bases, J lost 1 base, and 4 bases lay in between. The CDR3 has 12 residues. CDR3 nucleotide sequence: TGTGCCAGCAGTCGGGGCACAGATACGCAGTATTTT. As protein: CASSRGTDTQYF.

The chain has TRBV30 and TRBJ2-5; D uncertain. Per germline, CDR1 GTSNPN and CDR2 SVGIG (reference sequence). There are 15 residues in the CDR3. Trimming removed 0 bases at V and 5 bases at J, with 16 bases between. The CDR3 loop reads CAWSVPSAYSETQYF. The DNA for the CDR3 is TGTGCCTGGAGTGTCCCCTCCGCCTACTCGGAGACCCAGTACTTC.

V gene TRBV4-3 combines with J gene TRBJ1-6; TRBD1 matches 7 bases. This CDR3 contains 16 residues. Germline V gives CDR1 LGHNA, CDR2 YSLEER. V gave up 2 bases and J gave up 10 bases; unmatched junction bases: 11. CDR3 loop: CASSQNDRDEGSPLHF. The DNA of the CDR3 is TGCGCCAGCAGCCAAAACGACAGGGACGAAGGGTCACCCCTCCACTTT.

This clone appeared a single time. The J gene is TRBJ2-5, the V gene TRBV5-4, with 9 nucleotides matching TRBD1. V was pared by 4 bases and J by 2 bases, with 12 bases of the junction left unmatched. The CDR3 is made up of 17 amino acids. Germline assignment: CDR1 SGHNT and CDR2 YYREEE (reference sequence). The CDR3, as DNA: TGTGCCAGCAGCCCCGGTACCGACAGGGGGGCTCAAGAGACCCAGTACTTC. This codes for CASSPGTDRGAQETQYF. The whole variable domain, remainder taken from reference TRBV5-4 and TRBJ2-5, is ETGVTQSPTHLIKTRGQQVTLRCSSQSGHNTVSWYQQALGQGPQFIFQYYREEENGRGNFPPRFSGLQFPNYSSELNVNALELDDSALYLCASSPGTDRGAQETQYFGPGTRLLVL.

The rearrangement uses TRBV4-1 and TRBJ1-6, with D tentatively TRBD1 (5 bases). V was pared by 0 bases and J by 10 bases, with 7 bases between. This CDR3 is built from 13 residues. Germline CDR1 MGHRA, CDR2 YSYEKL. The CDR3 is CASSQDRGSPLHF. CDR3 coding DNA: TGCGCCAGCAGCCAAGATCGGGGGTCACCCCTCCACTTT.

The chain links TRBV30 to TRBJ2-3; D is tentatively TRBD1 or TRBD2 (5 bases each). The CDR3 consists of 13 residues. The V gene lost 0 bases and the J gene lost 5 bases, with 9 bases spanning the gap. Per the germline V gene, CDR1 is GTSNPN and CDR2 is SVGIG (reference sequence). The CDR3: CAWSVGVKDTQYF. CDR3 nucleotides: TGTGCCTGGAGTGTGGGGGTGAAAGATACGCAGTATTTT.

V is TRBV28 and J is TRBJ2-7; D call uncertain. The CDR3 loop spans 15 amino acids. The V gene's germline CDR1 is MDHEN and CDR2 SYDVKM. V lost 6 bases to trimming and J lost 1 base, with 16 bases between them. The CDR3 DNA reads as TGTGCCAGCAGGGGATCTGGGATTAGATCCTACGAGCAGTACTTC. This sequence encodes CASRGSGIRSYEQYF.

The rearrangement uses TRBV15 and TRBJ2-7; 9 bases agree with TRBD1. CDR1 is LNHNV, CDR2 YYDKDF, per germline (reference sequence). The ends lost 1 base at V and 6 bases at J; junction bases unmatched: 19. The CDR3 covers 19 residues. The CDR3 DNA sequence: TGTGCCACCAGCAGAGCACAAGTCTCCGGCGGGACAGGGTTTGGCGAGCAGTACTTC. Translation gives CATSRAQVSGGTGFGEQYF.

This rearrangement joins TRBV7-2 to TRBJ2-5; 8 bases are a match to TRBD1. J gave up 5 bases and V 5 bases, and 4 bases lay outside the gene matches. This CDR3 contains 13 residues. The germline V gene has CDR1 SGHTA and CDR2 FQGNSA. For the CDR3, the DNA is TGTGCCAGCAGCAGATACAGGGGGGAGACCCAGTACTTC. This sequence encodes CASSRYRGETQYF.

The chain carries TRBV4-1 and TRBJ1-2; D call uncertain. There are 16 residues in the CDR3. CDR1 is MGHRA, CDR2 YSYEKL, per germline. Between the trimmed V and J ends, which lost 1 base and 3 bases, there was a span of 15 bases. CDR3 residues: CASSQGGGKLYYGYTF. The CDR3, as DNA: TGCGCCAGCAGCCAAGGAGGAGGCAAGCTTTACTATGGCTACACCTTC.

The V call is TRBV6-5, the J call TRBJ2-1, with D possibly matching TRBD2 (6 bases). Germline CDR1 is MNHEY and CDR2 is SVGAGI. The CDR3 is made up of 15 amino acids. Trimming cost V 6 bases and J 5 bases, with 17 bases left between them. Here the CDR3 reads CASRRTIHRDNEQFF. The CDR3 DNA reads TGTGCCAGCAGACGGACTATCCACCGAGACAATGAGCAGTTCTTC.

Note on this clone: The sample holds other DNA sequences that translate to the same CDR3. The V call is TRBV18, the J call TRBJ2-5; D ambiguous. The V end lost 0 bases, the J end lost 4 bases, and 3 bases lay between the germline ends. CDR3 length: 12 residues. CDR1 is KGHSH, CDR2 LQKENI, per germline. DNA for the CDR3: TGTGCCAGCTCACCACCGGGAGAGACCCAGTACTTC. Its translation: CASSPPGETQYF.